A selection of T cell receptor beta chains follows, all from one sample in a study of identical twins. TCRdb passed the 5' RACE reads through MiXCR, listing each CDR3 protein once. Counted here are some 240,000 distinct CDR3 sequences, approximately 8.6% occurring once; the ten biggest clones make up less than 4%. These same records also appear under a second study, on yellow fever vaccine responses in identical twins.

Sequenced sample: CD8+ T cells sorted from blood. The receptor source for this set is a young woman in good health. The CDR3 runs from the conserved cysteine through the conserved F or W. The D gene is left open where the match is weak. A row's size may be missing; if present it is once, few, many or a size class.

clone size: few
J gene: TRBJ2-7
V gene: TRBV19
D gene: .
CDR3 DNA: TGTGCCAGTAGTGGGGCCTCCGAGCAGTACTTC
CDR3 protein: CASSGASEQYF

clone size: many
J gene: TRBJ1-2
V gene: TRBV24-1
D gene: .
CDR3 DNA: TGTGCCACCAGTGATTTCAGTTATGGCTACACCTTC
CDR3 protein: CATSDFSYGYTF

clone size: few
J gene: TRBJ2-1
V gene: TRBV12-3/TRBV12-4
D gene: TRBD1
CDR3 DNA: TGTGCCAGCAGTTCCCGGACAGGATACAATGAGCAGTTCTTC
CDR3 protein: CASSSRTGYNEQFF

clone size: .
J gene: TRBJ2-7
V gene: TRBV11-2
D gene: .
CDR3 DNA: TGTGCCAGCAGCTTAGATGGCCCCCAGGTGCGGACCAGCTCCTACGAGCAGTACTTC
CDR3 protein: CASSLDGPQVRTSSYEQYF

clone size: many
J gene: TRBJ2-7
V gene: TRBV5-1
D gene: .
CDR3 DNA: TGCGCCAGCAGCTTGTACGACTACGAGCAGTACTTC
CDR3 protein: CASSLYDYEQYF

clone size: many
J gene: TRBJ2-1
V gene: TRBV24-1
D gene: TRBD1
CDR3 DNA: TGTGCCACCAGTGATTCCAAGAGGACAGGGGAAGGGCAGTTCTTC
CDR3 protein: CATSDSKRTGEGQFF

clone size: many
J gene: TRBJ1-4
V gene: TRBV7-9
D gene: .
CDR3 DNA: TGTGCCAGCAGCTTGGGAGGGGATGAAAAACTGTTTTTT
CDR3 protein: CASSLGGDEKLFF

clone size: .
J gene: TRBJ2-3
V gene: TRBV7-3
D gene: .
CDR3 DNA: TGTGCCAGCAGCCCCAGGGGGGGGCTTTCCTATACAGATACGCAGTATTTT
CDR3 protein: CASSPRGGLSYTDTQYF

clone size: many
J gene: TRBJ1-1
V gene: TRBV3-1
D gene: TRBD1
CDR3 DNA: TGTGCCAGCAGCTACGGGACAGGGGTCACTGAAGCTTTCTTT
CDR3 protein: CASSYGTGVTEAFF

clone size: .
J gene: TRBJ2-7
V gene: TRBV5-1
D gene: .
CDR3 DNA: TGCGCCAGCAGCTCTCAGGGTTGGCAGTACTTC
CDR3 protein: CASSSQGWQYF

clone size: .
J gene: TRBJ2-3
V gene: TRBV29-1
D gene: TRBD2
CDR3 DNA: TGCAGCGTTGTGGCGGGGGGGCTGTCAGATACGCAGTATTTT
CDR3 protein: CSVVAGGLSDTQYF

clone size: many
J gene: TRBJ2-7
V gene: TRBV29-1
D gene: .
CDR3 DNA: TGCAGCGTTGAAGATCTGAACGGGGCAGGTTCCTACGAGCAGTACTTC
CDR3 protein: CSVEDLNGAGSYEQYF

clone size: many
J gene: TRBJ2-4
V gene: TRBV3-1
D gene: TRBD1
CDR3 DNA: TGTGCCAGCAGCCAATGGGGATCTCGGGACAGGGGAGGCGAAAACATTCAGTACTTC
CDR3 protein: CASSQWGSRDRGGENIQYF

clone size: few
J gene: TRBJ2-7
V gene: TRBV7-8
D gene: .
CDR3 DNA: TGTGCCAGCAACCCTAGCTTAGTCGACGAGCAGTACTTC
CDR3 protein: CASNPSLVDEQYF

clone size: .
J gene: TRBJ2-5
V gene: TRBV2
D gene: TRBD2
CDR3 DNA: TGTGCCAGCAGGAGACTAGCGGGAGGGACCCAAGAGACCCGGTACTTC
CDR3 protein: CASRRLAGGTQETRYF

clone size: many
J gene: TRBJ2-5
V gene: TRBV29-1
D gene: .
CDR3 DNA: TGCAGCCCTTTGTCAGGGGAGGAGACCCAGTACTTC
CDR3 protein: CSPLSGEETQYF

clone size: few
J gene: TRBJ2-7
V gene: TRBV7-9
D gene: TRBD1
CDR3 DNA: TGTGCCAGCAGCGCGAGGACAGGGGGGGCCGAGCAGTACTTC
CDR3 protein: CASSARTGGAEQYF

clone size: few
J gene: TRBJ2-1
V gene: TRBV15
D gene: .
CDR3 DNA: TGTGCCACCAGCGGAGGACTATACAATGAGCAGTTCTTC
CDR3 protein: CATSGGLYNEQFF

clone size: .
J gene: TRBJ2-7
V gene: TRBV29-1
D gene: TRBD1
CDR3 DNA: TGCAGCGTTGAACACCGGGACAGACCCTACGAGCAGTACTTC
CDR3 protein: CSVEHRDRPYEQYF

clone size: few
J gene: TRBJ2-7
V gene: TRBV18
D gene: .
CDR3 DNA: TGTGCCAGCTCAACCCGACAGGAGGGTAGCTACGAGCAGTACTTC
CDR3 protein: CASSTRQEGSYEQYF

clone size: many
J gene: TRBJ1-4
V gene: TRBV10-2
D gene: .
CDR3 DNA: TGCGCCAGCCGGACCAATGAAAAACTGTTTTTT
CDR3 protein: CASRTNEKLFF

clone size: .
J gene: TRBJ2-1
V gene: TRBV27
D gene: .
CDR3 DNA: TGTGCCAGCAGTGAGTACAGAAGCTACAATGAGCAGTTCTTC
CDR3 protein: CASSEYRSYNEQFF

clone size: .
J gene: TRBJ2-7
V gene: TRBV15
D gene: TRBD2
CDR3 DNA: TGTGCCACCAGCCAGCGGGAAGACGCCTACGAGCAGTACTTC
CDR3 protein: CATSQREDAYEQYF

clone size: many
J gene: TRBJ2-2
V gene: TRBV27
D gene: .
CDR3 DNA: TGTGCCAGCAGCTCCAGGGCCACCGGGGAGCTGTTTTTT
CDR3 protein: CASSSRATGELFF

clone size: .
J gene: TRBJ2-5
V gene: TRBV4-1
D gene: .
CDR3 DNA: TGCGCCAGCAGCCAAGAAACGATTGGCGGGGCGGAGACCCAGTACTTC
CDR3 protein: CASSQETIGGAETQYF

clone size: .
J gene: TRBJ2-3
V gene: TRBV10-3
D gene: TRBD2
CDR3 DNA: TGTGCCATCAGTACCGCTAGCGGGGGGCCGGGAGATACGCAGTATTTT
CDR3 protein: CAISTASGGPGDTQYF

clone size: .
J gene: TRBJ2-2
V gene: TRBV24-1
D gene: .
CDR3 DNA: TGTGCCACCAGGAGTAATCAGGGGACCAACACCGGGGAGCTGTTTTTT
CDR3 protein: CATRSNQGTNTGELFF

clone size: .
J gene: TRBJ2-7
V gene: TRBV2
D gene: TRBD2
CDR3 DNA: TGTGCCAGCAGTGAAGGGACTAGCGAGAGCTCCTACGAGCAGTACTTC
CDR3 protein: CASSEGTSESSYEQYF

clone size: few
J gene: TRBJ1-5
V gene: TRBV15
D gene: TRBD1
CDR3 DNA: TGTGCCACCAGCAGCTGGGACAGGTCCGATCAGCCCCAGCATTTT
CDR3 protein: CATSSWDRSDQPQHF

clone size: many
J gene: TRBJ2-3
V gene: TRBV15
D gene: .
CDR3 DNA: TGTGCCACCAGCAGAGAGGTCTCCCACGGCGCGGCAGATACGCAGTATTTT
CDR3 protein: CATSREVSHGAADTQYF

clone size: many
J gene: TRBJ2-1
V gene: TRBV12-3/TRBV12-4
D gene: TRBD2
CDR3 DNA: TGTGCCAGCAGTTTGGGAGTGGGACTAGCGGGGTATGAGCAGTTCTTC
CDR3 protein: CASSLGVGLAGYEQFF

clone size: .
J gene: TRBJ2-1
V gene: TRBV19
D gene: .
CDR3 DNA: TGTGCCAGTAGTATTGCTAATCAAGCGGACAATGAGCAGTTCTTC
CDR3 protein: CASSIANQADNEQFF

clone size: few
J gene: TRBJ2-1
V gene: TRBV18
D gene: .
CDR3 DNA: TGTGCCAGCTCACCGACTAATGAGCAGTTCTTC
CDR3 protein: CASSPTNEQFF

clone size: many
J gene: TRBJ2-5
V gene: TRBV29-1
D gene: TRBD1
CDR3 DNA: TGCAGCGTTGAAGGAAGAGAAGGGAGACAGGGGGGTCTTGGGGCCCAGTACTTC
CDR3 protein: CSVEGREGRQGGLGAQYF

clone size: .
J gene: TRBJ2-2
V gene: TRBV28
D gene: .
CDR3 DNA: TGTGCCAGCAGTTTATGGCAGGCCTTGAACACCGGGGAGCTGTTTTTT
CDR3 protein: CASSLWQALNTGELFF

clone size: few
J gene: TRBJ2-7
V gene: TRBV7-9
D gene: .
CDR3 DNA: TGTGCCAGCAGCCAGTACCCTCCGACAGTTACCTACGAGCAGTACTTC
CDR3 protein: CASSQYPPTVTYEQYF

clone size: .
J gene: TRBJ2-3
V gene: TRBV5-8
D gene: .
CDR3 DNA: TGTGCCAGCAGCTTGGATGCGGGTCGGGGCACAGATACGCAGTATTTT
CDR3 protein: CASSLDAGRGTDTQYF

clone size: .
J gene: TRBJ2-7
V gene: TRBV27
D gene: TRBD2
CDR3 DNA: TGTGCCAGCAGTTGGGCCGCGGGGGACCTGGGGGAGCAGTACTTC
CDR3 protein: CASSWAAGDLGEQYF

clone size: .
J gene: TRBJ2-1
V gene: TRBV19
D gene: .
CDR3 DNA: TGTGCCAGTAGTATTGGGGGTTACGAGCAGTTCTTC
CDR3 protein: CASSIGGYEQFF

clone size: few
J gene: TRBJ2-7
V gene: TRBV10-3
D gene: TRBD1
CDR3 DNA: TGTGCCATCTCTTACCCCGCCGGGACAGGGGACTACGAGCAGTACTTC
CDR3 protein: CAISYPAGTGDYEQYF

clone size: .
J gene: TRBJ2-7
V gene: TRBV27
D gene: .
CDR3 DNA: TGTGCCAGCAGTTTTTCTAGCACTTACGAGCAGTACTTC
CDR3 protein: CASSFSSTYEQYF

clone size: many
J gene: TRBJ2-7
V gene: TRBV4-2
D gene: .
CDR3 DNA: TGTGCCAGCAGCCAAGGTTCGGGAAGCTCCTACGAGCAGTACTTC
CDR3 protein: CASSQGSGSSYEQYF

clone size: .
J gene: TRBJ2-1
V gene: TRBV27
D gene: .
CDR3 DNA: TGTGCCAGCAGTTTGGGGGCTGGCTACAATGAGCAGTTCTTC
CDR3 protein: CASSLGAGYNEQFF

clone size: .
J gene: TRBJ2-7
V gene: TRBV15
D gene: TRBD1
CDR3 DNA: TGTGCCACCAGCAGAGCTTCGAAGGGGGCCGGTTACGAGCAGTACTTC
CDR3 protein: CATSRASKGAGYEQYF

clone size: few
J gene: TRBJ2-7
V gene: TRBV7-9
D gene: .
CDR3 DNA: TGTGCCAGCAGCTTAAATCCGGACGCCTACGAGCAGTACTTC
CDR3 protein: CASSLNPDAYEQYF

clone size: few
J gene: TRBJ1-2
V gene: TRBV7-2
D gene: .
CDR3 DNA: TGTGCCAGCAGCTTAGGTCAGCACTATGGCTACACCTTC
CDR3 protein: CASSLGQHYGYTF

clone size: once
J gene: TRBJ2-7
V gene: TRBV25-1
D gene: TRBD2
CDR3 DNA: TGTGCCAGCAGTGAGGGAGGGACCTACAAGCAGTACTTC
CDR3 protein: CASSEGGTYKQYF

clone size: .
J gene: TRBJ2-5
V gene: TRBV9
D gene: .
CDR3 DNA: TGTGCCAGTGGTCCCTCCGGAGAGACCCAGTACTTC
CDR3 protein: CASGPSGETQYF

clone size: few
J gene: TRBJ2-7
V gene: TRBV4-2
D gene: .
CDR3 DNA: TGTGCCAGCAGCCCGTTTGCGGGTACATCCTACGAGCAGTACTTC
CDR3 protein: CASSPFAGTSYEQYF

clone size: .
J gene: TRBJ2-3
V gene: TRBV2
D gene: TRBD2
CDR3 DNA: TGTGCCAGCAGAAACCCTTCTAGCGGGGGCCCTCCCACAGATACGCAGTATTTT
CDR3 protein: CASRNPSSGGPPTDTQYF

clone size: many
J gene: TRBJ2-1
V gene: TRBV7-3
D gene: .
CDR3 DNA: TGTGCCAGCAGCTCTACCGACAATGAGCAGTTCTTC
CDR3 protein: CASSSTDNEQFF

clone size: .
J gene: TRBJ1-1
V gene: TRBV5-5
D gene: .
CDR3 DNA: TGTGCCAGCAGCCCATTCCTAGATTCTATGAAAACTGAAGCTTTCTTT
CDR3 protein: CASSPFLDSMKTEAFF